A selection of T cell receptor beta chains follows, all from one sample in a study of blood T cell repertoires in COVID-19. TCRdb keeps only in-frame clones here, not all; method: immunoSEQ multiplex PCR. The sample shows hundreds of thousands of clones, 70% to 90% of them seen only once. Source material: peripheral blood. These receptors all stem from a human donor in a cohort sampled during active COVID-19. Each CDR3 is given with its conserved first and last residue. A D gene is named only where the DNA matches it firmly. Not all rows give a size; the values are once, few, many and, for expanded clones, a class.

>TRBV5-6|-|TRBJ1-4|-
TGTGCCAGCAGCTTGGGTAAATTTTCGGACACTGCGAATGAAAAACTGTTTTTT
CASSLGKFSDTANEKLFF
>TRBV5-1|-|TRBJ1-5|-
TGCGCCAGCAGCCCGGGGGACGGTAACAATCAGCCCCAGCATTTT
CASSPGDGNNQPQHF
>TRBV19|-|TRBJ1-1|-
TGTGCCAGTAGACTCCGGGACACAGCTGAAGCTTTCTTT
CASRLRDTAEAFF
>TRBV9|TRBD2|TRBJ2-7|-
TGTGCCAGCAGCGTAGGGACTAGCGGGTTCTACGAGCAGTACTTC
CASSVGTSGFYEQYF
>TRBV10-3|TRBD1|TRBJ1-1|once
TGTGCCATCAGAACAGGGGGGCTAAACACTGAAGCTTTCTTT
CAIRTGGLNTEAFF
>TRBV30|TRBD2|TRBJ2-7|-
TGTGCCTGGACCTCTCGGGGCGGGGGCTACGAGCAGTACTTC
CAWTSRGGGYEQYF
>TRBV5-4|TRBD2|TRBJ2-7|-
TGTGCCAGCAGCTTGAGGGAGGGGAACGAGCAGTACTTC
CASSLREGNEQYF
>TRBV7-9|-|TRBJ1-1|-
TGTGCCAGCAGCTTAGTACAGCAGAACACTGAAGCTTTCTTT
CASSLVQQNTEAFF
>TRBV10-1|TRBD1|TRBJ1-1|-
TGCGCCAGCAGTGGGGACAGGGAGCACACTGAAGCTTTCTTT
CASSGDREHTEAFF
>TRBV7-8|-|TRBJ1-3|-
TGTGCCAGCAGAAAAGGGAGGGTGACGGTTGGAAACACCATATATTTT
CASRKGRVTVGNTIYF
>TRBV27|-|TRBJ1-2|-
TGTGCCAGCACCCGGGCCGGGACAAGTTATGGCTACACCTTC
CASTRAGTSYGYTF
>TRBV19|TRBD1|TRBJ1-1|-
TGTGCCAGTAGTAAAGGGACAGGTGAAGCTTTCTTT
CASSKGTGEAFF
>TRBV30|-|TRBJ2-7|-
TGTGCCTGGAGTGTACGGCGGGTCGTTAGCTCCTACGAGCAGTACTTC
CAWSVRRVVSSYEQYF
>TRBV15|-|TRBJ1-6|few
TGTGCCACCAGCGGCAGCTCCTATAATTCACCCCTCCACTTT
CATSGSSYNSPLHF
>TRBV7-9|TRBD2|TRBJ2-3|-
TGTGCCAGCAGCTTCGGGACTAGCGGGGGACGCACAGATACGCAGTATTTT
CASSFGTSGGRTDTQYF
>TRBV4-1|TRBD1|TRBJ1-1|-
TGCGCCAGCAGCCAAGATTGGTGGGGGACAGGGGGTATGACTGAAGCTTTCTTT
CASSQDWWGTGGMTEAFF
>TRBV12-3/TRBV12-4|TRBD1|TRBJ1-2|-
TGTGCCAGCAGAGGACAGGGACTCAGTGGCTACACCTTC
CASRGQGLSGYTF
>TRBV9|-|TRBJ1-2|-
TGTGCCAGCAGCCCCCTTGCTGGGGCGGACTATGGCTACACCTTC
CASSPLAGADYGYTF
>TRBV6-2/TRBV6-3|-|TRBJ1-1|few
TGTGCCAGCAGTTACGCGGAGATTCTTAACACTGAAGCTTTCTTT
CASSYAEILNTEAFF
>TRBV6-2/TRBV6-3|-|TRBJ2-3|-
TGTGCCAGCAGTTACTCGGCGGCTACTAGCACAGATACGCAGTATTTT
CASSYSAATSTDTQYF
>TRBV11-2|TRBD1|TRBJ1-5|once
TGTGCCAGCAGCCCCGGGACAGGGGAAAGCCAGCCCCAGCATTTT
CASSPGTGESQPQHF
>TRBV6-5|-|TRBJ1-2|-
TGTGCCAGCAGTCGCGGGACTAACTATGGCTACACCTTC
CASSRGTNYGYTF
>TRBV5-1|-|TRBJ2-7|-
TGCGCCAGCAGCTTGCAAAGGGGCTCCTACGAGCAGTACTTC
CASSLQRGSYEQYF
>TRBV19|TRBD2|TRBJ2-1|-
TGTGCCAGTACTATCGGGAGGGGGGGGAATGAGCAGTTCTTC
CASTIGRGGNEQFF
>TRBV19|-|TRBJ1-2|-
TGTGCCAGTAGTTTAAAACTTACAGGGAGTAGTACTCGGGGCTACACCTTC
CASSLKLTGSSTRGYTF
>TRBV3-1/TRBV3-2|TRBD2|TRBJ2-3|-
TGTGCCAGCAGCCAGGTTCGGGGGGGGCCCTTTAGGGGAGATACGCAGTATTTT
CASSQVRGGPFRGDTQYF
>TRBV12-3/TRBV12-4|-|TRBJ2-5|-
TGTGCCAGCAGTTTGGGGCAGAAAGAGACCCAGTACTTC
CASSLGQKETQYF
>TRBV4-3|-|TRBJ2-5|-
TGCGCCAGCAGCCAGCGAATCCAAGAGACCCAGTACTTC
CASSQRIQETQYF
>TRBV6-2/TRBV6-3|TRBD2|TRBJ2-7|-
TGTGCCAGCAGTCGACGACTAGCGGGACTAACCTACGAGCAGTACTTC
CASSRRLAGLTYEQYF
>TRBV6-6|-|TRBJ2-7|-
TGTGCCAGCAGTTCCGTTTCCGAGCAGTACTTC
CASSSVSEQYF
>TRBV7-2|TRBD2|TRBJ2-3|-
TGTGCCAGCAGCTTAGCGTTAGCGGGAGCCCCCACAGATACGCAGTATTTT
CASSLALAGAPTDTQYF
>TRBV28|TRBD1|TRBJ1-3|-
TGTGCCAGCAGTTCCCAATTACATTCGACAGGGGCGACCTCTGGAAACACCATATATTTT
CASSSQLHSTGATSGNTIYF
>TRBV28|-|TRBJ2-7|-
TGTGCCAGCAGTTTTCAGGGGATGTCGTACGAGCAGTACTTC
CASSFQGMSYEQYF
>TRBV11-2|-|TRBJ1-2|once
TGTGCCAGCAGCAATACTAACTATGGCTACACCTTC
CASSNTNYGYTF
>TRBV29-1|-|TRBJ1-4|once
TGCAGCGTTGAACCCCTAGGCAGGAGGGGCGAAAAACTGTTTTTT
CSVEPLGRRGEKLFF
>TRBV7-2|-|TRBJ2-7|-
TGTGCCAGCAGCTCGGACGACTACTACGAGCAGTACTTC
CASSSDDYYEQYF
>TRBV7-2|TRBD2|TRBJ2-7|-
TGTGCCAGCAGGCAAGGCCCAGGGCGGCGGGGGGGCCGGAACGAGCAGTACTTC
CASRQGPGRRGGRNEQYF
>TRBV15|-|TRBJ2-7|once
TGTGCCACCGCCGGGGGACCTCTCACCTACGAGCAGTACTTC
CATAGGPLTYEQYF
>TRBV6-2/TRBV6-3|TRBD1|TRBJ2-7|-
TGTGCCAGCAGCCGACAGGGGGTACACGAGCAGTACTTC
CASSRQGVHEQYF
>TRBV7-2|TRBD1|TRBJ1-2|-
TGTGCCAGCAGCTTCTCTCCGGGACAGGGTGTTGGCTACACCTTC
CASSFSPGQGVGYTF
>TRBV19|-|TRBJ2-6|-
TGTGCCAGTAGTGTGGACGGGATCGGGGCCAACGTCCTGACTTTC
CASSVDGIGANVLTF
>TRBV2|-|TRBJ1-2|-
TGTGCCACCCCAAACGAGGCCAGTACTAACTATGGCTACACCTTC
CATPNEASTNYGYTF
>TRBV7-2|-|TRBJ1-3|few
TGTGCCAGCAGCTTAAGTCGGGGGGCTGGAAACACCATATATTTT
CASSLSRGAGNTIYF
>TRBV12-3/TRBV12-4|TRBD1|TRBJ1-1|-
TGTGCCAGCAGTTTTGACAGGGGATCTTGGACTTTCTTT
CASSFDRGSWTFF
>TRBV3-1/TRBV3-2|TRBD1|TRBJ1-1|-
TGTGCCAGCAGCCTAGGGGGTACAGGGGCGGCTGAAGCTTTCTTT
CASSLGGTGAAEAFF
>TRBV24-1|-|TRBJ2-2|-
TGTGCCACCAGTGGCCGCGCCCCAGGGAACACCGGGGAGCTGTTTTTT
CATSGRAPGNTGELFF
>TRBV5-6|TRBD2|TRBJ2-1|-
TGTGCCAGCAGCTCGGGACTAGCGGGGTACAATGAGCAGTTCTTC
CASSSGLAGYNEQFF
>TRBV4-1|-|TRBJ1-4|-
TGCGCCAGCAGCCTCCTTTTGGCAGGGGCAAATGAAAAACTGTTTTTT
CASSLLLAGANEKLFF
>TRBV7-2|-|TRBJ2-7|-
TGTGCCAGCAGCTTAGATCAACAGTCCTACGAGCAGTACTTC
CASSLDQQSYEQYF
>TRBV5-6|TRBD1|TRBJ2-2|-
TGTGCCAGCAGTTACAGGGGGCGCGGGAACACCGGGGAGCTGTTTTTT
CASSYRGRGNTGELFF
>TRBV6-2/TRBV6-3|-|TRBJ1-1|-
TGTGCCAGCAGCGGGAGGGGGGTTGGGAACACTGAAGCTTTCTTT
CASSGRGVGNTEAFF
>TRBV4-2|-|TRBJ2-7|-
TGTGCCAGCAGCCAAGAAATAAAAGGAACTACGGCGCAGTACTTC
CASSQEIKGTTAQYF